A single sample is the source of the 15 T cell receptor beta chains below, sequenced in a study of human T cells and chemical hapten exposure. As for time point: patch test 2, 6 weeks after DPC sensitization. Treatment indicated: therapeutic diphenylcyclopropenone sensitization with weekly scalp DPC. Using its own MiXCR run on the RACE reads, TCRdb lists one record per CDR3 protein. The data show tens of thousands of distinct CDR3 sequences, around 7.9% seen once. Sequencing was performed on whole blood, taken in connection with sensitization to the hapten diphenylcyclopropenone (DPC). The receptors were sampled from a woman between 45 and 60 years old with alopecia areata. Some clones in this sample may be carry-over from other donors' samples.

This clonotype was detected many times. This chain uses TRBV29-1 with TRBJ2-7, with 7 bases lining up with TRBD1. V gave up 1 base and J gave up 0 bases; unmatched junction bases: 9. Germline V gene data show CDR1 as SQVTM and CDR2 as ANQGSEA. The CDR3 consists of 16 residues. The CDR3 reads CSVEGPLQGSSYEQYF. The CDR3 coding sequence is TGCAGCGTTGAAGGGCCTCTACAGGGGAGCTCCTACGAGCAGTACTTC.

This clonotype has at least ten counts. The chain recombines TRBV29-1 with TRBJ1-1, with D unresolved. V was pared by 1 base and J by 1 base, with 13 bases between. The CDR3 covers 15 residues. The V gene's germline CDR1 is SQVTM and CDR2 ANQGSEA. CDR3 sequence: CSVEAQGRTNTEAFF. The CDR3 DNA follows: TGCAGCGTTGAAGCCCAAGGCAGGACGAACACTGAAGCTTTCTTT.

This clonotype was seen ten or more times. The chain joins TRBV29-1 to TRBJ1-1; D is unresolved. The ends were cut back, 6 bases at V and 1 base at J, with 9 bases in the middle. The CDR3 contains 12 residues. Germline V gene lookup returns CDR1 SQVTM and CDR2 ANQGSEA. The CDR3 loop reads CSVDTPNTEAFF. The CDR3, as DNA: TGCAGCGTAGACACCCCGAACACTGAAGCTTTCTTT.

This clonotype was recorded at least ten times. This chain links TRBV29-1 with TRBJ1-6; D unclear. Germline V gene data show CDR1 as SQVTM and CDR2 as ANQGSEA. V lost 5 bases and J lost 7, with 18 bases in between. The CDR3 runs to 15 residues. CDR3 nucleotide sequence: TGCAGCGTTCCCTCGGACTCAGGCGCAAATTCACCCCTCCACTTT. This sequence encodes CSVPSDSGANSPLHF.

Many counts were recorded for this clonotype. This sequence joins TRBV12-3 or TRBV12-4 and TRBJ1-5; D perhaps matches TRBD1 (6 bases). Trimming stripped 5 bases from V and 5 bases from J, with 19 bases between. The CDR3 covers 16 residues. The CDR3 DNA is TGTGCCAGCAGTCCTACCGGGGGGCAGGGGTATCAGCCCCAGCATTTT. This codes for CASSPTGGQGYQPQHF.

This clonotype has at least ten counts. The V and J genes are TRBV20-1 and TRBJ1-5; TRBD1 matches 7 bases. The CDR3 runs to 16 residues. Trimming removed 0 bases from V and 3 bases from J; junction bases left unmatched: 8. Germline lookup yields CDR1 DFQATT and CDR2 SNEGSKA (reference sequence). CDR3: CSARDLLTGDNQPQHF. Written as DNA, the CDR3 is TGCAGTGCTAGAGATCTCTTAACAGGGGACAATCAGCCCCAGCATTTT.

J is TRBJ2-3 and V is TRBV5-1; D is undetermined. The CDR3 sequence is 14 residues long. With 4 bases removed from V and 3 bases from J, the gap between germline ends came to 12 bases. CDR1 SGHRS and CDR2 YFSETQ come from the germline V gene. The CDR3 is CASSPGATTDTQYF. The DNA for the CDR3 is TGCGCCAGCAGCCCTGGCGCCACGACAGATACGCAGTATTTT.

The rearrangement joins TRBV28 to TRBJ1-4, with D perhaps matching TRBD1 (6 bases). The V gene lost 10 bases and the J gene lost 5 bases, with 17 bases spanning the gap. This CDR3 spans 14 amino acids. Germline loops: CDR1 MDHEN, CDR2 SYDVKM. CDR3 nucleotide sequence: TGTGCCACCTTAACCGGGGGCCAAAATGAAAAACTGTTTTTT. This gives the protein CATLTGGQNEKLFF. The variable domain in full, completed from reference TRBV28 and TRBJ1-4, reads DVKVTQSSRYLVKRTGEKVFLECVQDMDHENMFWYRQDPGLGLRLIYFSYDVKMKEKGDIPEGYSVSREKKERFSLILESASTNQTSMYLCATLTGGQNEKLFFGSGTQLSVL.

In its sample, this clonotype was seen a few times. The chain combines TRBV2 with TRBJ2-1; D unresolved. Germline V CDR1 and CDR2: SNHLY, FYNNEI. The CDR3 extends over 13 amino acids. The germline V and J ends were trimmed by 8 bases and 6 bases, with 14 bases remaining between them. CDR3 sequence: CASEEDWGNEQFF. CDR3 bases: TGTGCCAGCGAAGAGGATTGGGGCAATGAGCAGTTCTTC.

The V and J genes are TRBV27 and TRBJ2-2, with D hard to call. V lost 5 bases, J lost 4 bases, and 8 bases lay in between. The CDR3 sequence is 13 residues long. Germline V lookup: CDR1 MNHEY, CDR2 SMNVEV (reference sequence). CDR3 region: CASSQAVTGELFF. The CDR3 nucleotides read TGTGCCAGCAGTCAAGCAGTCACCGGGGAGCTGTTTTTT.

V usage is TRBV6-5 and J usage is TRBJ2-5, with D perhaps TRBD2 (7 bases). The CDR3 is 15 amino acids. Trimming left V 6 bases short and J 5 bases short, with 19 bases between. CDR1 is MNHEY and CDR2 is SVGAGI in the germline V gene. In DNA form, the CDR3 reads TGTGCCAGCAGGACGGGAGGAGGGGGGTTTGAGACCCAGTACTTC. This encodes CASRTGGGGFETQYF.

Many counts were recorded for this clonotype. The chain links TRBV11-2 to TRBJ1-6; no firm D call. CDR1 SGHAT and CDR2 FQNNGV come from the germline V gene. This CDR3 is 14 amino acids long. V gave up 1 base and J gave up 0 bases, with 1 base separating them. The CDR3 here is CASSLASYNSPLHF. The CDR3 bases are TGTGCCAGCAGCTTAGCCTCCTATAATTCACCCCTCCACTTT. The full variable domain, in which reference TRBV11-2 and TRBJ1-6 provide the parts outside the CDR3, is EAGVAQSPRYKIIEKRQSVAFWCNPISGHATLYWYQQILGQGPKLLIQFQNNGVVDDSQLPKDRFSAERLKGVDSTLKIQPAKLEDSAVYLCASSLASYNSPLHFGNGTRLTVT.

Only a few counts were recorded for this clonotype. The chain is built from TRBV20-1 and TRBJ2-7, with D perhaps TRBD2 (5 bases). Germline CDR1 and CDR2: DFQATT and SNEGSKA (reference sequence). The CDR3 runs 14 residues. V lost 3 bases, J lost 5 bases, and 17 bases lay in between. The CDR3 region has the DNA TGCAGTGCTAGCGGTCGGGGAATTGGCCACGAGCAGTACTTC. As protein: CSASGRGIGHEQYF.

In its sample, this clonotype was seen many times. The genes are TRBV10-3 and TRBJ2-1; D is possibly TRBD1 or TRBD2 (6 bases each). Germline values: CDR1 ENHRY, CDR2 SYGVKD. The CDR3 extends over 14 amino acids. Trimming took off 0 bases at V and 10 bases at J, with 13 bases between the two ends. DNA for the CDR3: TGTGCCATCAGTGAGTCCGGGGGCCCCTACGAGCAGTTCTTC. Translation gives CAISESGGPYEQFF.

The chain employs TRBV12-3 or TRBV12-4 and TRBJ2-7; 12 bases line up with TRBD2. V lost 7 bases to trimming and J lost 4 bases; unmatched junction nucleotides: 5. This CDR3 comprises 14 residues. CDR3 sequence: CASNLAGGQYEQYF. For the CDR3, the DNA is TGTGCCAGCAACCTAGCGGGAGGGCAATACGAGCAGTACTTC.